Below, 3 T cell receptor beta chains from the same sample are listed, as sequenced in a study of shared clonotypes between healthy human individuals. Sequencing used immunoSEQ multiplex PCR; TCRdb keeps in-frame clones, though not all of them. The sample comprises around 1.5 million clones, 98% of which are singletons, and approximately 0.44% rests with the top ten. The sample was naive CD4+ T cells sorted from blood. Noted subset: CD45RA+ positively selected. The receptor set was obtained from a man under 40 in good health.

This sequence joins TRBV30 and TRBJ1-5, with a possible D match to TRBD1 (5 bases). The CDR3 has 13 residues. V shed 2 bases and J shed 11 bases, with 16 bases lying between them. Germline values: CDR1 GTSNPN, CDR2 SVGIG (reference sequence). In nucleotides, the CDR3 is TGTGCCTGGAGTTCCGGGGGGGGTTTAGCCCAGCATTTT. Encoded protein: CAWSSGGGLAQHF.

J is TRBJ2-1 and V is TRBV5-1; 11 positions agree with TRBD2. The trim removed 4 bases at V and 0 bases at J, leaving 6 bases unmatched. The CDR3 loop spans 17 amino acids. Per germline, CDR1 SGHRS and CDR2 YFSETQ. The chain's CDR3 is CASSLWGLADSYNEQFF. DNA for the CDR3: TGCGCCAGCAGCCTGTGGGGACTAGCGGACTCCTACAATGAGCAGTTCTTC.

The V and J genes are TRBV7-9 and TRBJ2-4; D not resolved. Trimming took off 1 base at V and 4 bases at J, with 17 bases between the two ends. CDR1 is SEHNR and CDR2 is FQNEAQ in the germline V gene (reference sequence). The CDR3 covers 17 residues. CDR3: CASSLVRQSFKKNIQYF. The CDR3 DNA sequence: TGTGCCAGCAGCTTAGTGAGGCAGTCCTTCAAAAAAAACATTCAGTACTTC.